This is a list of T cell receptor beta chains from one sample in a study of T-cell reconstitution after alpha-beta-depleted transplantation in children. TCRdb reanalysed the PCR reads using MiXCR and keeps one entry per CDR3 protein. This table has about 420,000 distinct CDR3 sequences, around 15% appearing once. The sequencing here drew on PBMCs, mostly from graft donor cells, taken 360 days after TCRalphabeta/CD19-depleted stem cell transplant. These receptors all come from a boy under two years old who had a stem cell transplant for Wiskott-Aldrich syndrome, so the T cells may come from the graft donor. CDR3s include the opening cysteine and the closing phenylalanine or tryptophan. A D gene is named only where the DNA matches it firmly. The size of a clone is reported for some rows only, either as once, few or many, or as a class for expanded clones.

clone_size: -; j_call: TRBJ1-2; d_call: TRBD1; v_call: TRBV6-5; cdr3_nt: TGTGCCAGCAGCACCAGGACAGGGGGCTTTAGCGCGTATGGCTACACCTTC; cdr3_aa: CASSTRTGGFSAYGYTF
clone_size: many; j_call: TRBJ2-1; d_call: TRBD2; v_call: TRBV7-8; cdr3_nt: TGTGCCAGCAGCTTAGCACTGGGACTAGCAGTTCGCAATGAGCAGTTCTTC; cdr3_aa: CASSLALGLAVRNEQFF
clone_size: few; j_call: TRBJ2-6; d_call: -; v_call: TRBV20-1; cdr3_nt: TGCAGTGCTAGAGGGGCTGGGGCCAACGTCCTGACTTTC; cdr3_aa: CSARGAGANVLTF
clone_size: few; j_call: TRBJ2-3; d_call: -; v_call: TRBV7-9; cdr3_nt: TGTGCCAGCAGCTTAGTGTTCGGAAGCGGGTGGGATACGCAGTATTTT; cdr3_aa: CASSLVFGSGWDTQYF
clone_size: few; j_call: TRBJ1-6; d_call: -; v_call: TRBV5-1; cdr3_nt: TGCGCCAGCAGCTTACAGGGAGGGTACGGTTCACCCCTCCACTTT; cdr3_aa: CASSLQGGYGSPLHF
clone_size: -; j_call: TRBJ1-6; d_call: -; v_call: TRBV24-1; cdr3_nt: TGTCCCACCAGTGCGGCGAACAATTCACCCCTCCACTTT; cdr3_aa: CPTSAANNSPLHF
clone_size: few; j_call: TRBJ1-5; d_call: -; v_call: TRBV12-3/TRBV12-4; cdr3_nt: TGTGCCAGCAGCCGAGTTGGAGGGGACGATACCCAGCCCCAGCATTTT; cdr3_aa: CASSRVGGDDTQPQHF
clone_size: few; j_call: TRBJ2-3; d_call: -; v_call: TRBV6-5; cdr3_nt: TGTGCCAGCAGTTACGACCCTACAGATACGCAGTATTTT; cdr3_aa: CASSYDPTDTQYF
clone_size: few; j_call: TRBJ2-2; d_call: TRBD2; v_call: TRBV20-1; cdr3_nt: TGCAGTGCCACTCAGGGACTAGCGGCTCCGAACACCGGGGAGCTGTTTTTT; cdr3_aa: CSATQGLAAPNTGELFF
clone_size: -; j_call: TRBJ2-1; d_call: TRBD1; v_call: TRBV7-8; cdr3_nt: TGTGCCAGCAGCTTAAACGGACAGGGCTCCTACAATGAGCAGTTCTTC; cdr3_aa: CASSLNGQGSYNEQFF
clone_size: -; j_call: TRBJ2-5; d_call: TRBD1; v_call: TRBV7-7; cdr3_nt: TGTGCCAGCAGCTTAGGGACAGGTTGGGGATTACAAGAGACCCAGTACTTC; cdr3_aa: CASSLGTGWGLQETQYF
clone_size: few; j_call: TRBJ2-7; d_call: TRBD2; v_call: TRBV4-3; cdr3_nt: TGCGCCAGCAGCCAAGGACTTAGCGGGGGGTACGAGCAGTACTTC; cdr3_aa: CASSQGLSGGYEQYF
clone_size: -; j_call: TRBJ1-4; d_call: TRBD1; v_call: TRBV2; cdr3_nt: TGTGCCTTCAGTTCTCCGGGACAGGGCCTGGGGTATGAAAAACTGTTTTTT; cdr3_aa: CAFSSPGQGLGYEKLFF
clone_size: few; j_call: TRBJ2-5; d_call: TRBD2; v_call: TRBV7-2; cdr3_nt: TGTGCCAGCAGCTTAGCGCGGCTAGCGGGGGGGTTAAAAGAGACCCAGTACTTC; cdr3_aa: CASSLARLAGGLKETQYF
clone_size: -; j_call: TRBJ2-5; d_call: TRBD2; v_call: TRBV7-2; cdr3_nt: TGTGCCAGCAGCTCCCAAGCGGGAGTAGAGACCCAGTACTTC; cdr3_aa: CASSSQAGVETQYF
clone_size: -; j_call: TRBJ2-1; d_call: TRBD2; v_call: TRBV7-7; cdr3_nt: TGTGCCAGCAGCCTGGGACTAGCGGGGATGAATGAGCAGTTCTTC; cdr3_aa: CASSLGLAGMNEQFF
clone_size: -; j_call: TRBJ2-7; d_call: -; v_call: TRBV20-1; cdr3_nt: TGCAGTGCTCCTGGGGATTCTTCCTACGAGCAGTACTTC; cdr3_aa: CSAPGDSSYEQYF
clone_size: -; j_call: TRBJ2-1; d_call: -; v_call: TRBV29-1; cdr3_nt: TGCAGCGTAGTTAGTGGGGTTTACAATGAGCAGTTCTTC; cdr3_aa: CSVVSGVYNEQFF
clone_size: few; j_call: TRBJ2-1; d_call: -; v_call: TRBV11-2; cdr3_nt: TGTGCCAGCAGCTTAGTATTCGACGGCTCCTACAATGAGCAGTTCTTC; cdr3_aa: CASSLVFDGSYNEQFF
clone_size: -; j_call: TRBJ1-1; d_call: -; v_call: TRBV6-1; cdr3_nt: TGTGCCAGCCACCCTCTGGGCCGCCGAAGGAACACTGAAGCTTTCTTT; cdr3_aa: CASHPLGRRRNTEAFF
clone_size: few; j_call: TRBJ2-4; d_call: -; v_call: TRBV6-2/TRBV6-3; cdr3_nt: TGTGCCAGCAGGGCTCTGGACAAGGGCATGATCGGAGCCAAAAACATTCAGTACTTC; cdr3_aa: CASRALDKGMIGAKNIQYF
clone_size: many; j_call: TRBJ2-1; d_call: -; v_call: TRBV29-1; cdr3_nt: TGCAGCGCCACTCACTACAATGAGCAGTTCTTC; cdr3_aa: CSATHYNEQFF
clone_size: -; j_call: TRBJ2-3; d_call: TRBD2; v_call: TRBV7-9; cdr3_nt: TGTGCCAGCAGCCCTTCCACTAGCGGCGAAACAGATACGCAGTATTTT; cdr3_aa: CASSPSTSGETDTQYF
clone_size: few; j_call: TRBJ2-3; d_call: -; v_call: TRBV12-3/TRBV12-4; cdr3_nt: TGTGCCAGCAGTTCTCGGACTGTGGGGTCAGATACGCAGTATTTT; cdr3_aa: CASSSRTVGSDTQYF
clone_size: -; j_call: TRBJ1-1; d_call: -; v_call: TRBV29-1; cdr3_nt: TGCAGCGTTGAACGCGGGCGAGTTGAAGCTTTCTTT; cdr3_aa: CSVERGRVEAFF
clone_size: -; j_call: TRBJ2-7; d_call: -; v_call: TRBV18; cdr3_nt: TGTGCCAGCTCAAACCTAGAAGGGATCGAGCAGTACTTC; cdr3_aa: CASSNLEGIEQYF
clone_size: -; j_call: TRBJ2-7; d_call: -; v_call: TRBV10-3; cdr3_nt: TGTGCCACTTCAGATCCGGGACAAAACTACGAGCAGTACTTC; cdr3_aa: CATSDPGQNYEQYF
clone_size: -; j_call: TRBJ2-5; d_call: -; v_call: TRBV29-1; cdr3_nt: TGCAGCGTTGAAGTTAGGGGGGAGACCCAGTACTTC; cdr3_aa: CSVEVRGETQYF
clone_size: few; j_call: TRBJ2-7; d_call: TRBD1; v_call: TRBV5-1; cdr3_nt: TGCGCCAGCAGCTTGGGGCAGGGGGCAGGCTACGAGCAGTACTTC; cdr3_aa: CASSLGQGAGYEQYF
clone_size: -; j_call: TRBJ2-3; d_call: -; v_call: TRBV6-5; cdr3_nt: TGTGCCAGCAGTTACTCGCCCAGCGAGGATACGCAGTATTTT; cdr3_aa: CASSYSPSEDTQYF
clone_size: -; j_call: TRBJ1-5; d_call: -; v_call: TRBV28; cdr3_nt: TGTGCCAGCAGACCCCGGACAGCACTGGGGCAGCCCCAGCATTTT; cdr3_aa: CASRPRTALGQPQHF
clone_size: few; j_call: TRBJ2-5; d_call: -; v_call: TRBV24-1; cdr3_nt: TGTGCCACCAGTGATCCACAGGGATCGGGAGAGACCCAGTACTTC; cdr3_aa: CATSDPQGSGETQYF
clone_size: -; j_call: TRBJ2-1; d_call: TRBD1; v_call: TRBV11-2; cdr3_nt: TGTGCCAGCAGCTCCGGACAGGGGCTGAGTGAGCCGTTCTTC; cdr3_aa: CASSSGQGLSEPFF
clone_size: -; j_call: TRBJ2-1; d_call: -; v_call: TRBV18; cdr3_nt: TGTGCCAGCTCACCGAAAGCAATCCGCAATGAGCAGTTCTTC; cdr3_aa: CASSPKAIRNEQFF